Listed below are T cell receptor beta chains from one sample, sequenced in a study of cytomegalovirus exposure and HLA in healthy donors. TCRdb keeps only in-frame clones here, not all; method: immunoSEQ multiplex PCR. The sample lists some 140,000 clones, 60% to 85% seen once, with under 4.5% in the top ten. What was sequenced was PBMCs. The receptors come from a woman in her thirties or forties in good health and CMV-seronegative. CDR3s include the opening cysteine and the closing phenylalanine or tryptophan. The D gene is left open where the match is weak. The size field is filled for only some rows; it gives once, few, many or a size class.

CDR3: CASSTRQTDTEAFF
DNA: TGTGCCAGCAGCACCCGACAAACAGACACTGAAGCTTTCTTT
size: NA
D: NA
V: TRBV5-5
J: TRBJ1-1

CDR3: CSVPRGQEKNYGYTF
DNA: TGCAGCGTTCCCAGGGGACAGGAGAAAAACTATGGCTACACCTTC
size: NA
D: TRBD1
V: TRBV29-1
J: TRBJ1-2

CDR3: CAISEREISDEQYF
DNA: TGTGCCATCAGTGAGAGGGAGATCTCCGACGAGCAGTACTTC
size: NA
D: NA
V: TRBV10-3
J: TRBJ2-7

CDR3: CASSWGPRETQYF
DNA: TGTGCCAGCAGTTGGGGGCCGAGAGAGACCCAGTACTTC
size: NA
D: NA
V: TRBV25-1
J: TRBJ2-5

CDR3: CATSRDFGTDQPQHF
DNA: TGTGCCACCAGCAGAGATTTTGGCACCGATCAGCCCCAGCATTTT
size: NA
D: NA
V: TRBV15
J: TRBJ1-5

CDR3: CASSLQGEDEKLFF
DNA: TGCGCCAGCAGCTTACAGGGGGAGGATGAAAAACTGTTTTTT
size: NA
D: TRBD1
V: TRBV5-1
J: TRBJ1-4

CDR3: CASSPLLSGNTIYF
DNA: TGTGCCAGTAGTCCCCTACTCTCTGGAAACACCATATATTTT
size: NA
D: NA
V: TRBV19
J: TRBJ1-3

CDR3: CASSLEDTPKTFF
DNA: TGTGCCAGCAGCTTAGAGGACACCCCGAAGACTTTCTTT
size: NA
D: NA
V: TRBV11-3
J: TRBJ1-1

CDR3: CASSSLLAGGPYEQYF
DNA: TGCGCCAGCAGCTCCCTTCTAGCGGGGGGGCCCTACGAGCAGTACTTC
size: NA
D: TRBD2
V: TRBV5-1
J: TRBJ2-7

CDR3: CASSKSGVLYGYTF
DNA: TGTGCCAGCAGTAAATCCGGGGTCCTCTATGGCTACACCTTC
size: NA
D: NA
V: TRBV25-1
J: TRBJ1-2

CDR3: CSVGENNQPQHF
DNA: TGCAGCGTTGGGGAGAACAATCAGCCCCAGCATTTT
size: NA
D: NA
V: TRBV29-1
J: TRBJ1-5

CDR3: CASAQGETGELFF
DNA: TGTGCCAGCGCGCAGGGTGAGACCGGGGAGCTGTTTTTT
size: NA
D: NA
V: TRBV18
J: TRBJ2-2

CDR3: CASSLAEWTGRDEQFF
DNA: TGTGCCAGCAGCTTAGCGGAGTGGACAGGGAGGGATGAGCAGTTCTTC
size: NA
D: NA
V: TRBV7-9
J: TRBJ2-1

CDR3: CASSVGGVTEAFF
DNA: TGTGCCAGCAGTGTCGGAGGGGTCACTGAAGCTTTCTTT
size: NA
D: NA
V: TRBV6-1
J: TRBJ1-1

CDR3: CASSPGDRSRGYTF
DNA: TGTGCCAGCAGCCCCGGGGACAGATCAAGGGGCTACACCTTC
size: NA
D: TRBD1
V: TRBV7-2
J: TRBJ1-2

CDR3: CASSNVAGGPWNEQFF
DNA: TGCGCCAGCAGCAATGTAGCGGGGGGGCCGTGGAATGAGCAGTTCTTC
size: NA
D: TRBD2
V: TRBV4-1
J: TRBJ2-1

CDR3: CATDMGASVVTGELFF
DNA: TGTGCCACCGACATGGGGGCTTCTGTCGTGACCGGGGAGCTGTTTTTT
size: NA
D: NA
V: TRBV10-3
J: TRBJ2-2

CDR3: CAISERDRDEAFF
DNA: TGTGCCATCAGTGAGCGGGACAGGGATGAAGCTTTCTTT
size: NA
D: TRBD1
V: TRBV10-3
J: TRBJ1-1

CDR3: CASSQDQAGAGELFF
DNA: TGTGCCAGCAGCCAAGATCAAGCAGGTGCCGGGGAGCTGTTTTTT
size: NA
D: NA
V: TRBV4-2
J: TRBJ2-2

CDR3: CASSLGGTESYEQYF
DNA: TGTGCCAGCAGCTTAGGGGGGACAGAGAGTTACGAGCAGTACTTC
size: NA
D: NA
V: TRBV5-6
J: TRBJ2-7

CDR3: CASSSTGTGVSPTYGYTF
DNA: TGTGCCAGCTCATCCACCGGGACAGGGGTGTCACCTACCTATGGCTACACCTTC
size: NA
D: TRBD1
V: TRBV18
J: TRBJ1-2

CDR3: CASSPPGGTEAFF
DNA: TGTGCCAGCAGCCCCCCAGGGGGCACTGAAGCTTTCTTT
size: NA
D: TRBD1
V: TRBV9
J: TRBJ1-1

CDR3: CASSPPGVAQPQHF
DNA: TGTGCCAGCAGCCCACCGGGAGTGGCTCAGCCCCAGCATTTT
size: NA
D: NA
V: TRBV4-2
J: TRBJ1-5

CDR3: CASSSFRSPTSGRGTDTQYF
DNA: TGTGCCAGCAGCTCGTTTAGGAGCCCCACTAGCGGGAGAGGCACAGATACGCAGTATTTT
size: NA
D: TRBD2
V: TRBV11-3
J: TRBJ2-3

CDR3: CASSQDDRVSTEAFF
DNA: TGCGCCAGCAGCCAAGACGACAGGGTAAGCACTGAAGCTTTCTTT
size: NA
D: TRBD1
V: TRBV4-1
J: TRBJ1-1

CDR3: CASSQAGAPYNEQFF
DNA: TGTGCCAGCTCCCAGGCTGGTGCGCCCTACAATGAGCAGTTCTTC
size: NA
D: NA
V: TRBV11-3
J: TRBJ2-1

CDR3: CASSKEAVRNYEQYF
DNA: TGCGCCAGCAGCAAGGAAGCGGTCCGGAACTACGAGCAGTACTTC
size: NA
D: NA
V: TRBV5-1
J: TRBJ2-7

CDR3: CASGPGTLNTEAFF
DNA: TGCGCCAGCGGGCCCGGGACTTTGAACACTGAAGCTTTCTTT
size: NA
D: NA
V: TRBV5-1
J: TRBJ1-1

CDR3: CATSLDSNTGELFF
DNA: TGTGCCACCAGCTTAGACTCGAACACCGGGGAGCTGTTTTTT
size: NA
D: NA
V: TRBV15
J: TRBJ2-2

CDR3: CATHRDRGAEAFF
DNA: TGTGCCACACACCGGGACAGGGGGGCTGAAGCTTTCTTT
size: NA
D: TRBD1
V: TRBV6-5
J: TRBJ1-1

CDR3: CSVGSFEAFF
DNA: TGCAGCGTCGGGTCTTTTGAAGCTTTCTTT
size: NA
D: NA
V: TRBV29-1
J: TRBJ1-1

CDR3: CASSQGDFQGLISYEQYF
DNA: TGCGCCAGCAGTCAGGGGGACTTTCAGGGGCTGATCTCCTACGAGCAGTACTTC
size: NA
D: NA
V: TRBV5-1
J: TRBJ2-7

CDR3: CASSPDRNYGYTF
DNA: TGTGCCAGCAGCCCGGACAGGAACTATGGCTACACCTTC
size: few
D: TRBD1
V: TRBV6-5
J: TRBJ1-2

CDR3: CASTDGHGVADIQYF
DNA: TGTGCCAGCACTGACGGGCACGGGGTGGCGGACATTCAGTACTTC
size: NA
D: NA
V: TRBV6-1
J: TRBJ2-4

CDR3: CASSMPQGSGELFF
DNA: TGTGCCAGCAGTATGCCTCAGGGGTCCGGGGAGCTGTTTTTT
size: NA
D: NA
V: TRBV6-1
J: TRBJ2-2

CDR3: CASSFGMREGADTQYF
DNA: TGTGCCAGCAGTTTTGGGATGCGGGAGGGCGCAGATACGCAGTATTTT
size: NA
D: TRBD2
V: TRBV6-6
J: TRBJ2-3

CDR3: CASSELGRAGTEAFF
DNA: TGTGCCAGCAGTGAATTGGGCAGGGCCGGCACTGAAGCTTTCTTT
size: NA
D: NA
V: TRBV6-1
J: TRBJ1-1

CDR3: CASSLEDTEAFF
DNA: TGTGCCAGCAGCCTGGAGGACACTGAAGCTTTCTTT
size: NA
D: NA
V: TRBV7-9
J: TRBJ1-1

CDR3: CASSLTGGDTEAFF
DNA: TGTGCCAGCAGTTTGACAGGGGGAGACACTGAAGCTTTCTTT
size: NA
D: TRBD1
V: TRBV28
J: TRBJ1-1

CDR3: CASSLRGTVNQPQHF
DNA: TGTGCCAGCAGTTTACGGGGGACAGTTAATCAGCCCCAGCATTTT
size: NA
D: TRBD1
V: TRBV28
J: TRBJ1-5

CDR3: CASSSSGGGKFEQYF
DNA: TGTGCCAGCAGTTCCTCCGGGGGGGGAAAGTTCGAGCAGTACTTC
size: once
D: TRBD2
V: TRBV6-5
J: TRBJ2-7

CDR3: CASEAGTGELFF
DNA: TGTGCCTCAGAGGCGGGCACCGGGGAGCTGTTTTTT
size: NA
D: NA
V: TRBV6-5
J: TRBJ2-2

CDR3: CASSYSSSGANVLTF
DNA: TGTGCCAGCAGCTACTCGAGCTCTGGGGCCAACGTCCTGACTTTC
size: NA
D: NA
V: TRBV6-5
J: TRBJ2-6

CDR3: CASSVTGWYGYTF
DNA: TGTGCCAGCAGCGTAACAGGCTGGTATGGCTACACCTTC
size: NA
D: NA
V: TRBV9
J: TRBJ1-2

CDR3: CASSTAVGREGPAYF
DNA: TGTGCCAGCAGCACCGCCGTTGGGAGGGAGGGCCCGGCGTACTTC
size: NA
D: TRBD2
V: TRBV11-3
J: TRBJ2-7